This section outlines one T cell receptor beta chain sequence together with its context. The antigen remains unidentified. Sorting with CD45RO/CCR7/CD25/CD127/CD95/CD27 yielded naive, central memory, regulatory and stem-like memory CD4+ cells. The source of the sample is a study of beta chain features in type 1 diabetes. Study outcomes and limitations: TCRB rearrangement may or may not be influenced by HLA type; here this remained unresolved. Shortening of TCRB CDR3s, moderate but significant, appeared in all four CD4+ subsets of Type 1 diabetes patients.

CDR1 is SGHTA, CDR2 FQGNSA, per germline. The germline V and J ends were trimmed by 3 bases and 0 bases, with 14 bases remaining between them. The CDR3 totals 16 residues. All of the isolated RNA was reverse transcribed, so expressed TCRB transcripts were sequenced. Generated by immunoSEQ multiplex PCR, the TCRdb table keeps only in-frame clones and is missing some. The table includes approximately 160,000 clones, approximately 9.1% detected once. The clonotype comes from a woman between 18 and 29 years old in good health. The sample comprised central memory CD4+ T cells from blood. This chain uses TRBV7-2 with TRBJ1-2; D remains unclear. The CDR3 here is CASSLGGSGANYGYTF. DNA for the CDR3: TGTGCCAGCAGCTTGGGCGGGAGCGGCGCTAACTATGGCTACACCTTC.